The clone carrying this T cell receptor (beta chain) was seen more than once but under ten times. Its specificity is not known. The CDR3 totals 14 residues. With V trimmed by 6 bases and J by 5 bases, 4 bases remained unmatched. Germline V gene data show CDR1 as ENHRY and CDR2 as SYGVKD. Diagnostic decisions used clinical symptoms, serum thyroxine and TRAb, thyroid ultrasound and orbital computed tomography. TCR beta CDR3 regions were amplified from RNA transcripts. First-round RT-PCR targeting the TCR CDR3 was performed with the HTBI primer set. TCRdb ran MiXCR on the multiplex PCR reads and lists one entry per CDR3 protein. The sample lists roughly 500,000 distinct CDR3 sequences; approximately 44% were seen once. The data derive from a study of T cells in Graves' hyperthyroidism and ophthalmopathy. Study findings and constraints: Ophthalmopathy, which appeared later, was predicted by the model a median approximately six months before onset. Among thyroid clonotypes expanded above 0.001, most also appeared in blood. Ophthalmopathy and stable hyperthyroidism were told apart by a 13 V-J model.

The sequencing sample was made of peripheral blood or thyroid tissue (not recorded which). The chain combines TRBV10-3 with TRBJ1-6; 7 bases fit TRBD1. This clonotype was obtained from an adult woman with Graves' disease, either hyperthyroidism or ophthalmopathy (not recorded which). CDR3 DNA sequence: TGTGCCATCAGACAGGGGAGGGATAATTCACCCCTCCACTTT. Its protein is CAIRQGRDNSPLHF.